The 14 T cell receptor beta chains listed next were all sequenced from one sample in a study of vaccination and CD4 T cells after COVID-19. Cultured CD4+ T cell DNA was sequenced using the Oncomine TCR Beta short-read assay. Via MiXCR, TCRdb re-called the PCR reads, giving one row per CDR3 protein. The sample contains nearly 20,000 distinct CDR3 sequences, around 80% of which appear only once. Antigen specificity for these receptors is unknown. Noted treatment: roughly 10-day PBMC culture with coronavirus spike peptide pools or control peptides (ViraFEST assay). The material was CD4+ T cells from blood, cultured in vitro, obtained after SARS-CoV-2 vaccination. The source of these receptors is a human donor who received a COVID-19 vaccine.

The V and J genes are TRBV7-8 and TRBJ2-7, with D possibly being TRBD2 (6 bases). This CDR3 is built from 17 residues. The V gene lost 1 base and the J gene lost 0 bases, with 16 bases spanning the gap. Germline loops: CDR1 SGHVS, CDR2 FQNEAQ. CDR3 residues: CASSLDRRRASSYEQYF. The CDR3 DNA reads TGTGCCAGCAGCTTAGACAGAAGGAGGGCAAGCTCCTACGAGCAGTACTTC.

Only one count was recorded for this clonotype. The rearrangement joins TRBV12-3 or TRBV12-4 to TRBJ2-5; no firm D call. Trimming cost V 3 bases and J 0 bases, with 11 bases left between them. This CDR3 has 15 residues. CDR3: CASSFPGGDQETQYF. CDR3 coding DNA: TGTGCCAGCAGTTTTCCAGGTGGGGACCAAGAGACCCAGTACTTC.

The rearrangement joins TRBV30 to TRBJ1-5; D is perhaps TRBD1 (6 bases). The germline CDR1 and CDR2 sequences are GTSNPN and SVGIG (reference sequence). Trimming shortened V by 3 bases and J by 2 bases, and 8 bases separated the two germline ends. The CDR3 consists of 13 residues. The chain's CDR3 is CAWSPGGNQPQHF. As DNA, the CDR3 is TGTGCCTGGAGCCCAGGGGGCAATCAGCCCCAGCATTTT.

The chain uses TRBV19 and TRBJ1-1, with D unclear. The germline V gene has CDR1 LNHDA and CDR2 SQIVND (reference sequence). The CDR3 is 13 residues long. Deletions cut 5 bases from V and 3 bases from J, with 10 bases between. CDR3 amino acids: CASSPTLDTEAFF. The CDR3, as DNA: TGTGCCAGTAGTCCAACCCTTGACACTGAAGCTTTCTTT.

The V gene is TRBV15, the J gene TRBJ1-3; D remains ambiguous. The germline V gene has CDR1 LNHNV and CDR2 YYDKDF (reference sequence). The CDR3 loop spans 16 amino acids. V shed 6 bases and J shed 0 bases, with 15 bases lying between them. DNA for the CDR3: TGTGCCACCAGTACTTACTCCGGGCCCTCTGGAAACACCATATATTTT. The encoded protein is CATSTYSGPSGNTIYF.

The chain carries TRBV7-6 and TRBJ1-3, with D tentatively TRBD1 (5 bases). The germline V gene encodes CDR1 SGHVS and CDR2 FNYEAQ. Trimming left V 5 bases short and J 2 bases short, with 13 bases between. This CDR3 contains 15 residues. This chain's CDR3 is CASSPSGSPGNTIYF. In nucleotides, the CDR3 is TGTGCCAGCAGCCCATCAGGGTCCCCTGGAAACACCATATATTTT.

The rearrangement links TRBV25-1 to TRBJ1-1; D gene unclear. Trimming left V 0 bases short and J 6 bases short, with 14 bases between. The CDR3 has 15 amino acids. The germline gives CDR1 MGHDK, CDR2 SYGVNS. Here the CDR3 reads CASSEYGPSRAEAFF. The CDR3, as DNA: TGTGCCAGCAGTGAATATGGCCCTTCGAGGGCTGAAGCTTTCTTT.

As DNA, the CDR3 is TGTGCCACCAGTGAAAATAGCGGGGGCCCATTAGAGGATACGCAGTATTTT. It translates to CATSENSGGPLEDTQYF. V gene TRBV24-1 combines with J gene TRBJ2-3, with 9 nucleotides matching TRBD2. The CDR3 loop spans 17 amino acids. Losses at the gene ends were 4 bases for V and 6 bases for J; bases not matched to a gene: 13. Germline assignment: CDR1 KGHDR and CDR2 SFDVKD.

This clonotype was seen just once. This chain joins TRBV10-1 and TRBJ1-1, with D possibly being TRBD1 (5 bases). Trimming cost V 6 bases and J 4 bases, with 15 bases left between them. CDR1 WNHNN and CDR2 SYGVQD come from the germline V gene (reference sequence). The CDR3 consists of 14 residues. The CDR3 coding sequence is TGCGCCAGCAGGGAACCGGGACCGAGCACTGAAGCTTTCTTT. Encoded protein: CASREPGPSTEAFF.

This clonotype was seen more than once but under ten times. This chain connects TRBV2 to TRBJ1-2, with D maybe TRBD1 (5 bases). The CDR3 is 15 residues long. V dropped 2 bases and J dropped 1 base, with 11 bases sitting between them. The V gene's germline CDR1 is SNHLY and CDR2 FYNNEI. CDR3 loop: CASSERRQGNYGYTF. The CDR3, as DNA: TGTGCCAGCAGTGAACGGCGGCAGGGTAACTATGGCTACACCTTC.

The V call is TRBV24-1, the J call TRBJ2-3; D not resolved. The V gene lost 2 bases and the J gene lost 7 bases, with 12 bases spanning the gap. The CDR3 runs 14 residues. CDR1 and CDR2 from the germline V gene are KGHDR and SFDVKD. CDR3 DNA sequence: TGTGCCACCAGTGATTCGCTCAAGGCCAATACGCAGTATTTT. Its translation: CATSDSLKANTQYF.

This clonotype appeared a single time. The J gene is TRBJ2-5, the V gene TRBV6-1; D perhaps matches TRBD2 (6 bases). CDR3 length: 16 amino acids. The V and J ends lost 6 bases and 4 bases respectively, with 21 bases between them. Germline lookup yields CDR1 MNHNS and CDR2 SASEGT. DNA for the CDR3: TGTGCCAGCAGGGCTAGGTTTGGGGGGAGGATAGAGACCCAGTACTTC. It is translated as CASRARFGGRIETQYF.

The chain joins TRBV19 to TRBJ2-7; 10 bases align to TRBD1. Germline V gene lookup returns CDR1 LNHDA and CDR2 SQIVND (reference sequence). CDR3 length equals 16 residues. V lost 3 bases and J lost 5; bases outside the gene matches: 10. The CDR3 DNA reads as TGTGCCAGTAGTATGGGACAGGGGATTGGGGTGAACGAGCAGTACTTC. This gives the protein CASSMGQGIGVNEQYF. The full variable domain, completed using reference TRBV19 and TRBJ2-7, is DGGITQSPKYLFRKEGQNVTLSCEQNLNHDAMYWYRQDPGQGLRLIYYSQIVNDFQKGDIAEGYSVSREKKESFPLTVTSAQKNPTAFYLCASSMGQGIGVNEQYFGPGTRLTVT.

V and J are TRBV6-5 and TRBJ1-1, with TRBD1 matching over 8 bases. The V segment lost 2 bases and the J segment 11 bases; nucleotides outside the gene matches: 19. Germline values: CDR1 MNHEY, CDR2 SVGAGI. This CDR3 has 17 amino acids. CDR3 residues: CASSYLRTGTGILWAFF. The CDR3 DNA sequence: TGTGCCAGCAGTTACCTCCGGACCGGGACAGGTATTCTGTGGGCTTTCTTT.